This entry is about one TCR beta chain. Its antigen is currently unknown. The data belong to a study of graft-versus-host responses after intestinal transplantation. About the research overall: Each recipient received a multivisceral, liver-intestinal, or isolated intestinal graft. Every recipient underwent anti-thymocyte globulin induction, then tacrolimus and steroids for about three years.

The CDR3 is 12 amino acids. The ends were cut back, 4 bases at V and 0 bases at J, with 4 bases in the middle. The germline CDR1 and CDR2 sequences are SGHKS and YYEKEE (reference sequence). Study observations and caveats: Some GvH clones were seen earlier in gut or blood, suggesting intestinal origin.

TCRdb keeps only in-frame clones here, not all; method: immunoSEQ multiplex PCR. The data contain more than 10,000 clones, approximately 93% of them singletons. This sequence originates from a human patient who received an intestinal transplant, so some T cells may come from the graft donor. Specimen: PBMCs, collected roughly 1,000 days after intestinal transplantation. The chain has TRBV5-5 and TRBJ2-5; D unclear. As DNA, the CDR3 is TGTGCCAGCAGCAGAAACCAAGAGACCCAGTACTTC. This translates into CASSRNQETQYF.